This T cell receptor (beta chain) stems from a study of regulatory T cells in long-lasting Graves disease. The sample holds many counts of this clonotype. The antigen is unknown. Whole-study results and caveats: Not thyroid tissue but only peripheral blood was studied. Persistent disease preferred TRBV28, TRBJ1-2 and TRBJ2-5; new disease, TRBV20-1 and TRBJ2-1.

HTBI primers from iRepertoire and Arm-PCR of CDR3 regions yielded the TCR beta libraries. Each CDR3 protein is one row after TCRdb ran MiXCR on the multiplex PCR reads. The sample shows some 500,000 distinct CDR3 sequences, about 16% of them seen only once. The CDR3 consists of 14 residues. The germline V gene encodes CDR1 SGHNT and CDR2 YENEEA. Trimming removed 0 bases from V and 7 bases from J, with 12 bases in between. Time point in this sample: newly diagnosed GD, antithyroid drugs for less than 3 months. The TCR library was made from RNA that had been extracted from PBMCs in TRIzol. These data also formed part of another study, on T cells in Graves' hyperthyroidism and ophthalmopathy. This second report adds: Blood also carried most thyroid clonotypes expanded above 0.001. Through a model of 13 V-J features, ophthalmopathy was separated from stable hyperthyroidism.

Sequenced material: peripheral blood mononuclear cells (PBMCs), taken at new diagnosis, from a patient treated with antithyroid drugs. This TCR came from a woman aged 35 to 60 with Graves disease. V usage is TRBV11-3 and J usage is TRBJ2-5; the D is unclear. The CDR3: CASSLEVHRVTQYF. CDR3 coding DNA: TGTGCCAGCAGCTTAGAGGTCCACCGGGTGACCCAGTACTTC.